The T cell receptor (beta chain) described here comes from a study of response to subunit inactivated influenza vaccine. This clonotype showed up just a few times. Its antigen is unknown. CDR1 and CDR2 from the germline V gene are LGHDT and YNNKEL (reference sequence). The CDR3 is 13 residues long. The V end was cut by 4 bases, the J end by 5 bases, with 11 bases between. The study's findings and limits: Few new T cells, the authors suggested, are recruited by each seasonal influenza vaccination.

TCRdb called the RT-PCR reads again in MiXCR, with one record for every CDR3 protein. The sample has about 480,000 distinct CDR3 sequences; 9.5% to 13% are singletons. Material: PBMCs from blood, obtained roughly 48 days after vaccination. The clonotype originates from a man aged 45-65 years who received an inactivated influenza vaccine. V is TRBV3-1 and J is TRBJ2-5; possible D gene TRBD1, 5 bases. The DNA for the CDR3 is TGTGCCAGCAGCCCGGGTAACAGGGAGACCCAGTACTTC. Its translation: CASSPGNRETQYF.